One TCR beta chain is described in this entry. This clone was seen only once. Its antigen remains unidentified. No clone much larger than this one lies a single base away; base qualities are absent. To be included, a participant needed at least one PBMC sample from before ART initiation plus at least two post-ART samples. Treatment was received in the United States of America by all participants with HIV. Cryopreserved samples of 1-10 million PBMC were thawed and washed before DNA extraction. At the time of the earliest PBMC sample for each participant with HIV, ages ranged from 23 to 54 years. PBMC samples were contributed by each participant from 1-4 timepoints before ART initiation and 2-8 timepoints after ART initiation, with a median of 7 samples. For every participant, serial HIV viral load, CD4+ T-cell count, ART history and demographic data were obtained. A Qiagen kit on a QIAcube was used to extract genomic DNA from unsorted PBMC, with samples processed in batches of 12.

The data derive from a study of long-term antiretroviral therapy in people with HIV (dated by TCRdb to 2022 to 2024). As for the study more broadly: The earliest samples were collected roughly a decade before the 2015 WHO recommendation for immediate ART, at a time when ART was usually postponed until CD4 counts fell. This retrospective serial study examined whether starting ART and sustained HIV suppression were associated with changes in the composition and diversity of the TRB repertoire in peripheral blood. A total of 192 cryopreserved PBMC samples came from 25 to 35 adults with confirmed HIV infection and were collected serially over a mean of roughly six years (range 1-12). About 40% of the roughly 30 participants with HIV were female. No cross-contamination during QIAcube processing was seen in test extractions of a monoclonal T-cell line run alongside 33 polyclonal samples. Overall results and qualifications from the work: No data were available on ART adherence, viral resistance or therapy changes, limiting inferences about post-ART repertoire changes. Because pre-ART samples had limited cell numbers, unsorted PBMC were profiled rather than sorted CD4+ and CD8+ T cells. The samples span the years 2004 to 2017, and the ART regimens used may be less effective than current regimens. Expanded TRB clones identified before ART initiation dominated the repertoire at all time points, although this dominance fluctuated and declined in many PLHIV after ART. Starting ART was linked to a significant rise in TRB diversity, yet even with long-term ART the diversity remained significantly lower than in transplant donor controls. Limited PBMC availability meant only the TCR beta chain was sequenced, without alpha chain pairing. Narrower CDR3 length ranges were observed in HIV repertoires than in controls, and an antigen-experienced repertoire with only a slight naive shift after ART was suggested by the network structure.

The immunoSEQ hsTCRB v3.0 assay was used at survey level resolution to sequence the TRB variable region. A depth of about 40,000-55,000 T-cell genomes per sample was targeted for TRB sequencing. An Illumina MiSeq with a v3 150-cycle kit was used to sequence the pooled TRB libraries. In the original analysis: Repertoire analysis was run in R within a reproducible Nextflow workflow that covered QC, data transformation and analysis. LymphoSeq2, an R package for exploring AIRR-Seq data, was used to implement the custom analyses. Four samples yielding fewer than 5000 total TRB sequences were excluded, leaving around 190 analyzed HIV repertoires. Among the approximately 200 retained HIV repertoires, 55 to 60 were collected before ART initiation and more than 120 after ART initiation. Each repertoire was downsampled to 5000 TRB nucleotide sequences, and summary statistics were averaged across 100 downsampling iterations. The analysis kept only TRB sequences whose CDR3 regions were at least seven amino acids long. Diversity was assessed using a clonality score derived from Shannon entropy and using the Gini coefficient. In repertoire networks, the top 5000 CDR3 amino acid sequences were linked whenever an edit distance of one separated two sequences. For TRB CDR3 amino acid sequences, GLIPH2 was used to predict antigen specificity groups and MHC restriction. Known CMV, EBV, HIV or tissue antigen associations were flagged by matching CDR3 amino acid sequences against VDJdb and McPAS-TCR. Pre-ART, post-ART and control groups were compared with Wilcoxon signed-rank tests and Holm-Bonferroni correction. TCRdb retrieved this table from immuneACCESS and kept in-frame rearrangements only. Not all clones are present; in checked studies, unresolved V genes account for under half, and no reason is known for the remainder. V and J calls and clone size are those listed in that table; D and trimming were worked out from the DNA. The sample table holds tens of thousands of clones, of which roughly 91% were seen once. The ten most abundant clones make up 8% to 9.5% of the sample.

The germline V gene provides CDR1 KGHSH and CDR2 LQKENI. The CDR3, cysteine through phenylalanine, is 13 amino acids long. The retained sequence is limited to the CDR3, 39 bases, with the frame set at the first base. V lost 2 bases and J lost 9 bases; the stretch between them is 11 bases long. The sequence links TRBV18 to TRBJ2-1; the D gene cannot be resolved reliably. The sequence was obtained from a young man with HIV. Material: unsorted PBMCs, obtained 0.2 years before starting antiretroviral therapy. The sequence in DNA is TGTGCCAGCTCACCAGAGAAAGTTAGTGAGCAGTTCTTC. The translation is CASSPEKVSEQFF.